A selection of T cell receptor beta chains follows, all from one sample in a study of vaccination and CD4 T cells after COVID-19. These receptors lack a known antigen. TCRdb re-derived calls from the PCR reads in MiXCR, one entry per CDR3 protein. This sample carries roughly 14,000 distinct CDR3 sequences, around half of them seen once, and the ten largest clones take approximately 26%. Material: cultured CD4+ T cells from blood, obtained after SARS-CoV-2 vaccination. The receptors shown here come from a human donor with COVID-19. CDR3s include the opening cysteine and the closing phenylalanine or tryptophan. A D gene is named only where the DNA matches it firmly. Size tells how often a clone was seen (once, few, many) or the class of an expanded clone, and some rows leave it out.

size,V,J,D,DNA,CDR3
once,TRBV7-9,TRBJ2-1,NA,TGTGCCAGCAGCTTAGTAACCGGGGGCAGTTTCTACAATGAGCAGTTCTTC,CASSLVTGGSFYNEQFF
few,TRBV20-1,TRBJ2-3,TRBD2,TGCAGTGCTAGCGGACTAGCGGGGGATGCTACCCCCACAGATACGCAGTATTTT,CSASGLAGDATPTDTQYF
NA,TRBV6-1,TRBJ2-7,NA,TGTGCCAGCAGTGAAACGGGAGACCCCTGGTACTTC,CASSETGDPWYF
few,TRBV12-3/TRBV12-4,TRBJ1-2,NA,TGTGCCAGCAGTCCTGTCAGCTATGGCTACACCTTC,CASSPVSYGYTF
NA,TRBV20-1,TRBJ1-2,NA,TGCAGTGCTAGACTTGGGACTAAGGGAACCTATGGCTACACCTTC,CSARLGTKGTYGYTF
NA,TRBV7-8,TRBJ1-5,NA,TGTGCCAGCAGCTTACGGGGGAATAGCAATCAGCCCCAGCATTTT,CASSLRGNSNQPQHF
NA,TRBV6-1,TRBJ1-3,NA,TGTGCCTCACGAAGGGACCCTGGAAACACCATATATTTT,CASRRDPGNTIYF
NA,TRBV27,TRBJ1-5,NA,TGTGCCAGCAGTTATCAGGGTAGCAATCAGCCCCAGCATTTT,CASSYQGSNQPQHF
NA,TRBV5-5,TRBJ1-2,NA,TGTGCCAGCAGCGTCGACGGGAACTATGGCTACACCTTC,CASSVDGNYGYTF
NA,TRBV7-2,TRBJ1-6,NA,TGTGCCAGCAGCTTAAGCTCCTATAATTCACCCCTCCACTTT,CASSLSSYNSPLHF
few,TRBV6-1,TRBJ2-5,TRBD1,TGTGCCAGCAGTCCCCAAGGACAGGGGAGTTTCCAAGAGACCCAGTACTTC,CASSPQGQGSFQETQYF
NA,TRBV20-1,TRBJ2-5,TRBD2,TGCAGTGCTAGCCCTAGCGGGGGGGGGGAGACCCAGTACTTC,CSASPSGGGETQYF
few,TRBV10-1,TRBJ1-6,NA,TGCGCCAGCAGTCCGGGCGGCACCGGGGGTAATTCACCCCTCCACTTT,CASSPGGTGGNSPLHF
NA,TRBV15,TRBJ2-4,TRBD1,TGTGCCACCAGCAGCGACAGGGTCGGCATTCAGTACTTC,CATSSDRVGIQYF
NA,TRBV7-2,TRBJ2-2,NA,TGTGCCAGCAGCCTTAATCCGGGACGGACCACCGGGGAGCTGTTTTTT,CASSLNPGRTTGELFF
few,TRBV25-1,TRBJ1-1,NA,TGTGCCAGCAGCAGGGACACCCGTGAAGCTTTCTTT,CASSRDTREAFF
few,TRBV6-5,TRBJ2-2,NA,TGTGCCAGCAGTTACTCCTCGGCCGGGGAGCTGTTTTTT,CASSYSSAGELFF
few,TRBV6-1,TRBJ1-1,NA,TGTGCCAGCAGTGAAACAGGGATGAACACTGAAGCTTTCTTT,CASSETGMNTEAFF
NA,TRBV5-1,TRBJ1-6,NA,TGCGCCAGCAGCTTGGGGGGGGGCCAAGGGGATTCACCCCTCCACTTT,CASSLGGGQGDSPLHF
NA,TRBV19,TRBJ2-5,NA,TGTGCCAGTACCCATCCCCCGGAGACCCAGTACTTC,CASTHPPETQYF
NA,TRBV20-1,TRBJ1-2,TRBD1,TGCAGTGCTAGAGACTCTACAGGGGGCGGTGGCTACACCTTC,CSARDSTGGGGYTF
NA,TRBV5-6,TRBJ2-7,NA,TGTGCCAGCAGCTTCGAGGCCTACGAGCAGTACTTC,CASSFEAYEQYF
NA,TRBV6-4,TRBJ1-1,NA,TGTGCCAGCAGTCGTAAGTCCGGGACCCAAGCTTTCTTT,CASSRKSGTQAFF
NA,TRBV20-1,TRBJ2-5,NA,TGCAGTGCTAGAGAGGCAGGGAGACAAGAGACCCAGTACTTC,CSAREAGRQETQYF
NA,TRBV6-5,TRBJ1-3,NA,TGTGCCAGCAGTTACCAACAGGTCAATTCTGGAAACACCATATATTTT,CASSYQQVNSGNTIYF
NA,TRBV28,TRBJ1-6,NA,TGTGCCAGCAAGGGGGGAGGGGGTTTATATTCACCCCTCCACTTT,CASKGGGGLYSPLHF
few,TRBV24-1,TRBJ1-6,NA,TGTGCCACCAGTGATCGGGGGAATTCACCCCTCCACTTT,CATSDRGNSPLHF
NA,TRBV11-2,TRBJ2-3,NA,TGTGCCAGCAGCTTAGTTCTCCCAGCTGGGGCAGATACGCAGTATTTT,CASSLVLPAGADTQYF
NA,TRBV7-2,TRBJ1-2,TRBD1,TGTGCCAGCGCTCCAGGGGGTTCGGTAGAGGGCTACACCTTC,CASAPGGSVEGYTF
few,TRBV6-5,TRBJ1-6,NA,TGTGCCAGCAGTTGGCAGGGTAATTCACCCCTCCACTTT,CASSWQGNSPLHF
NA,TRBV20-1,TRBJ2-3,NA,TGCAGTGCTAGCCCAGGGGACCTCACAGATACGCAGTATTTT,CSASPGDLTDTQYF
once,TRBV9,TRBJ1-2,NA,TGTGCCAGCAGCGTAGCTATGGGGGTATCAAGTTATGGCTACACCTTC,CASSVAMGVSSYGYTF
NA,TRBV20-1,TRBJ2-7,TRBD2,TGCAGTGCTAGAAAGGGAGGGCAACTAGCGGGGGAGGAGTACTTC,CSARKGGQLAGEEYF
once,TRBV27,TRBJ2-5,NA,TGTGCCAGCAGCCCTACTAAAACGGAGACCCAGTACTTC,CASSPTKTETQYF
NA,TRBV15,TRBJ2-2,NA,TGTGCCACCAGCAGAGAGTTCGCGAACACCGGGGAGCTGTTTTTT,CATSREFANTGELFF
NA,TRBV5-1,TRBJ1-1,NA,TGCGCCAGCAGCTTTTCTGAGGGCACTGAAGCTTTCTTT,CASSFSEGTEAFF
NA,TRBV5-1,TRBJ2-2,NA,TGCGCCAGCGGAGATGAGGCGGCCCAGAACACCGGGGAGCTGTTTTTT,CASGDEAAQNTGELFF
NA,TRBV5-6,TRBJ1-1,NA,TGTGCCAGCACCTCGGGTCTTACTGAAGCTTTCTTT,CASTSGLTEAFF
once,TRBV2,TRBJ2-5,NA,TGTGCCAGCAAGGTAGTTAGGGGACAAGAGACCCAGTACTTC,CASKVVRGQETQYF
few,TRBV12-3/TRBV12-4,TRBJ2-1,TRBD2,TGTGCCAGCGTTACTAGCGGGGGGATAGATGAGCAGTTCTTC,CASVTSGGIDEQFF
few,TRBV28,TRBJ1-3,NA,TGTGCCAGCAGTTTGAGTGGGATCTCTGGAAACACCATATATTTT,CASSLSGISGNTIYF
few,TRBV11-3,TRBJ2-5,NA,TGTGCCAGCAGCTTAGGCGGGTGGGGGGAGACCCAGTACTTC,CASSLGGWGETQYF